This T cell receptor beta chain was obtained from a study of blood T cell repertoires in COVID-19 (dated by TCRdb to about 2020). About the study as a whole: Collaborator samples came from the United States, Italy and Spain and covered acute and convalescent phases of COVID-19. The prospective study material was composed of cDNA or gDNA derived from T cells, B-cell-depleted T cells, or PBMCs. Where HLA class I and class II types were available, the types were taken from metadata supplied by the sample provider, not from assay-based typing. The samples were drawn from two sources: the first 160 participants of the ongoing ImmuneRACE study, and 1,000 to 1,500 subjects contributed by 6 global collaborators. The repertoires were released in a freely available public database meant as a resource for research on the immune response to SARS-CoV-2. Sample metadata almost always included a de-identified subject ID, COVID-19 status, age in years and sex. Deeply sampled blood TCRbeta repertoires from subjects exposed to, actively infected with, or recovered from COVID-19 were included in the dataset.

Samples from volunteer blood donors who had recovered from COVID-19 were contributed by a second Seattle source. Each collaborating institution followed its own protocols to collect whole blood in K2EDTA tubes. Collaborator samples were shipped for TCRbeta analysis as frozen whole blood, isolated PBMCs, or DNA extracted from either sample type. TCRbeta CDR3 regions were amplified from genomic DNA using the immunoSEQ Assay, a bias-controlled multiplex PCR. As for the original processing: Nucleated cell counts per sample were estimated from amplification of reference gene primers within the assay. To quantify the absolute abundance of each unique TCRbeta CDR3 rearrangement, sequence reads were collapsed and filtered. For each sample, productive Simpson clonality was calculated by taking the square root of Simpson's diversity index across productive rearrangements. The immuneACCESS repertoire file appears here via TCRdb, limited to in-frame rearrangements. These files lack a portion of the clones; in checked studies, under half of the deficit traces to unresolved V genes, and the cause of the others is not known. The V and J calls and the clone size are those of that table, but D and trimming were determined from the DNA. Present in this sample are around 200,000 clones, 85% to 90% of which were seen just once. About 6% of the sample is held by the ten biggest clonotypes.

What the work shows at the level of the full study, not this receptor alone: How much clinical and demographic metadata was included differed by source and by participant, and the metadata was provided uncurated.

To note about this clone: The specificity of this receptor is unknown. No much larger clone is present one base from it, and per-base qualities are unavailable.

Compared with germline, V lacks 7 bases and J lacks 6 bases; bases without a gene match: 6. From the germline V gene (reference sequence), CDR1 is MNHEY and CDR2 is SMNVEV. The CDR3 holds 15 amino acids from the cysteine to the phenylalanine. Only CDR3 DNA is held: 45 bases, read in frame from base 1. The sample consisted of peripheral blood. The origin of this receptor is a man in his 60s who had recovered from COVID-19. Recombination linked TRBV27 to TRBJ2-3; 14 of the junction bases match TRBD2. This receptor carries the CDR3 CASTTSGRGLDTQYF. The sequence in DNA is TGTGCCAGCACGACTAGCGGGAGGGGTCTGGATACGCAGTATTTT.